The sample holds one count of the clone carrying this T cell receptor beta chain. Some clones are missing from TCRdb's copy, which holds only in-frame ones; the method was immunoSEQ multiplex PCR. This table has 68,000 or so clones, approximately 90% appearing once. This sample is part of a study of cytomegalovirus exposure and HLA in healthy donors. Germline V gene data show CDR1 as SQVTM and CDR2 as ANQGSEA. Trimming took 5 bases from V and 0 from J; bases not matched to a gene: 16. This CDR3 is built from 18 residues. A roughly 120-subject validation cohort, separate from the 666-subject first cohort, supplied the donors.

The TCR originated in a man younger than 35 in good health and CMV-seronegative. The chain links TRBV29-1 to TRBJ2-1, with TRBD1 matching 7 bases. The sequencing sample was made of PBMCs. The CDR3 spells CSVSYTRSDRSSYNEQFF. The CDR3 DNA sequence: TGCAGCGTTTCGTATACCCGATCGGACAGGAGCTCCTACAATGAGCAGTTCTTC.